Listed below are T cell receptor beta chains from one sample, sequenced in a study of T cell responses to AZD1222 COVID-19 vaccine. Assay used: immunoSEQ multiplex PCR; TCRdb lists only in-frame clones, some missing. The repertoire has about 160,000 clones, 88% of them found once; the top ten carry roughly 5%. The sequenced sample was peripheral blood, obtained on day 0 of AZD1222 vaccination. Every receptor here comes from an adult in good health. Each CDR3 is given with its conserved first and last residue. Fields, in order: CDR3 length, D gene, clone size, V gene, J gene, CDR3 protein, CDR3 DNA. A D gene is named only where the DNA matches it firmly. Not all rows give a size; the values are once, few, many and, for expanded clones, a class.

len: 13
d_gene: NA
abundance: few
v_gene: TRBV14
j_gene: TRBJ1-1
CDR3aa: CASSSQGNTEAFF
CDR3nt: TGTGCCAGCAGCTCACAGGGGAACACTGAAGCTTTCTTT

len: 17
d_gene: TRBD2
abundance: NA
v_gene: TRBV11-2
j_gene: TRBJ2-1
CDR3aa: CASSLRYGGGAYNEQFF
CDR3nt: TGTGCCAGCAGCTTAAGGTACGGGGGAGGGGCGTACAATGAGCAGTTCTTC

len: 14
d_gene: NA
abundance: NA
v_gene: TRBV2
j_gene: TRBJ1-1
CDR3aa: CASRLGETYTEAFF
CDR3nt: TGTGCCAGTCGACTTGGGGAGACGTACACTGAAGCTTTCTTT

len: 15
d_gene: TRBD2
abundance: NA
v_gene: TRBV6-5
j_gene: TRBJ2-7
CDR3aa: CASSPRGLAVYEQYF
CDR3nt: TGTGCCAGCAGTCCGCGAGGACTAGCGGTCTACGAGCAGTACTTC

len: 15
d_gene: TRBD1
abundance: NA
v_gene: TRBV10-3
j_gene: TRBJ1-1
CDR3aa: CAISARGHGEAEAFF
CDR3nt: TGTGCCATCAGTGCTAGGGGGCACGGGGAGGCTGAAGCTTTCTTT

len: 14
d_gene: NA
abundance: NA
v_gene: TRBV7-8
j_gene: TRBJ1-6
CDR3aa: CASSLGWPNSPLHF
CDR3nt: TGTGCCAGCAGCCTGGGATGGCCGAATTCACCCCTCCACTTT

len: 16
d_gene: NA
abundance: NA
v_gene: TRBV5-6
j_gene: TRBJ1-2
CDR3aa: CASSRAAGTRNYGYTF
CDR3nt: TGTGCCAGCAGCCGTGCAGCGGGCACCCGTAACTATGGCTACACCTTC

len: 14
d_gene: NA
abundance: NA
v_gene: TRBV21-1
j_gene: TRBJ2-1
CDR3aa: CASSKTPNEGKQFF
CDR3nt: TGTGCCAGCAGCAAGACCCCTAATGAGGGGAAGCAGTTCTTC

len: 13
d_gene: NA
abundance: NA
v_gene: TRBV10-3
j_gene: TRBJ1-1
CDR3aa: CAISPGGGAEAFF
CDR3nt: TGTGCCATCAGTCCCGGGGGCGGCGCTGAAGCTTTCTTT

len: 15
d_gene: TRBD1
abundance: NA
v_gene: TRBV18
j_gene: TRBJ1-2
CDR3aa: CASSSTGNRGYGYTF
CDR3nt: TGTGCCAGCTCGTCGACAGGGAATCGGGGCTATGGCTACACCTTC

len: 16
d_gene: TRBD2
abundance: NA
v_gene: TRBV7-3
j_gene: TRBJ2-3
CDR3aa: CASSIGLAGSTDTQYF
CDR3nt: TGTGCCAGCAGTATCGGACTAGCGGGTAGCACAGATACGCAGTATTTT

len: 15
d_gene: TRBD2
abundance: NA
v_gene: TRBV7-2
j_gene: TRBJ2-1
CDR3aa: CASSGREGPYNEQFF
CDR3nt: TGTGCCAGCAGCGGGCGGGAGGGCCCCTACAATGAGCAGTTCTTC

len: 16
d_gene: NA
abundance: NA
v_gene: TRBV4-2
j_gene: TRBJ1-5
CDR3aa: CASSQGDPRGNQPQHF
CDR3nt: TGTGCCAGCAGCCAAGGGGACCCTCGGGGCAATCAGCCCCAGCATTTT

len: 12
d_gene: NA
abundance: NA
v_gene: TRBV7-2
j_gene: TRBJ1-2
CDR3aa: CASSLGGPVYTF
CDR3nt: TGTGCCAGCAGCTTAGGGGGGCCTGTCTACACCTTC